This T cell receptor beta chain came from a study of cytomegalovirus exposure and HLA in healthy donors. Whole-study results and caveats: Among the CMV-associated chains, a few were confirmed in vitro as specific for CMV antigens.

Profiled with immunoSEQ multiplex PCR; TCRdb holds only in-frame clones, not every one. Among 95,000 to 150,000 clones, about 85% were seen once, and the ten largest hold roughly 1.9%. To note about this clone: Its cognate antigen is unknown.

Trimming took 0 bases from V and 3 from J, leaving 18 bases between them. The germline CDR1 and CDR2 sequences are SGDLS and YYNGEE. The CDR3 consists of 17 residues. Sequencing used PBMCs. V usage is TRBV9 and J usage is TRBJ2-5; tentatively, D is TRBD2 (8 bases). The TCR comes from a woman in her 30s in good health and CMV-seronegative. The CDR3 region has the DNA TGTGCCAGCAGCGTAGACCCAGGGGGACTAGTGAAAGAGACCCAGTACTTC. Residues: CASSVDPGGLVKETQYF.